The rows below give T cell receptor beta chains drawn from one sample of a study of cytomegalovirus exposure and HLA in healthy donors. The data were produced by immunoSEQ multiplex PCR, yet TCRdb's version contains in-frame clones alone and is incomplete. The sample records around 75,000 clones, about 80% being singletons. Sequencing was done on a sample of PBMCs. The source is a man younger than 35 in good health and CMV-seronegative. Each CDR3 is given without its conserved first and last residue.

cdr3_aa	v_call	j_call
ASVRDRGMGGGNQPQH	TRBV2	TRBJ1-5
ASRGTLTTLMNTEAF	TRBV2	TRBJ1-1
ASSLVDSGGTDTQY	TRBV5-1	TRBJ2-3
ASSEGNTEAF	TRBV5-6	TRBJ1-1
ASSPIFQAQGAQY	TRBV18	TRBJ2-5
ASSPTSGGPGTDTQY	TRBV7-2	TRBJ2-3
SSSYGEFNEQF	TRBV7-9	TRBJ2-1
ASSLVAVGGELF	TRBV7-2	TRBJ2-2
ASSPTGINTEAF	TRBV6-4	TRBJ1-1
ASSLGRDYEQY	TRBV11-1	TRBJ2-7
ASRSGGYAEAF	TRBV27	TRBJ1-1
ASRQQGAEGEAF	TRBV4-3	TRBJ1-1